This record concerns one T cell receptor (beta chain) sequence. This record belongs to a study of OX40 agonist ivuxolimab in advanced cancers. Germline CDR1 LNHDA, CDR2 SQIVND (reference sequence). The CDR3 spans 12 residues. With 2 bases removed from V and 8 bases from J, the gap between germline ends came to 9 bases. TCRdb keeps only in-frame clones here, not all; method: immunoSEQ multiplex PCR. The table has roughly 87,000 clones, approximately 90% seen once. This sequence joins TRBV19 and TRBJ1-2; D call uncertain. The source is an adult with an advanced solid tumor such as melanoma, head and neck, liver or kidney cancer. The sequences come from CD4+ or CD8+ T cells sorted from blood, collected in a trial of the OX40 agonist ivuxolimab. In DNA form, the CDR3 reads TGTGCCAGTAGTATATTAGTTTTGGGCTACACCTTC. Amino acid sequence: CASSILVLGYTF.